The present TCR beta chain was sequenced within a study of blood T cell repertoires in COVID-19. Study-level background: From T cells, B-cell-depleted T cells, or PBMCs came the material, which was cDNA or gDNA.

CDR3 length: 13 residues. CDR1 and CDR2 (germline): MNHEY, SVGAGI. The V segment lost 8 bases and the J segment 1 base; nucleotides outside the gene matches: 1. Clones were read by immunoSEQ multiplex PCR, and TCRdb kept only the in-frame ones, dropping some. The sample contains about 200,000 clones, 87% of which appear only once. The J gene is TRBJ2-3, the V gene TRBV6-5, with 9 bases fitting TRBD1. Sequenced input: peripheral blood. This TCR was sampled from a man aged 60-69 years with active or convalescent COVID-19. The CDR3 DNA sequence: TGTGCCAGCGGGGACAGGGGCACAGATACGCAGTATTTT. This translates into CASGDRGTDTQYF.